This T cell receptor (beta chain) was recovered during a study of T cells in Graves' hyperthyroidism and ophthalmopathy. This CDR3 region has 15 residues. The germline gives CDR1 SGHTA, CDR2 FQGTGA. The trim removed 5 bases at V and 4 bases at J, leaving 6 bases unmatched. Amplified TCR beta CDR3 regions derived from RNA transcripts. With the HTBI primer set, the TCR CDR3 went through a first round of RT-PCR. TCRdb re-analysed the multiplex PCR reads in MiXCR, keeping a single row per CDR3 protein. The repertoire holds 500,000 to 650,000 distinct CDR3 sequences, with 20% as singletons. The chain has TRBV7-3 and TRBJ2-2, with TRBD2 identical over 8 bases. The sample was blood. This TCR was recovered from a man aged 40-55 years with Graves' ophthalmopathy. DNA for the CDR3: TGTGCCAGCAGCCCAAGCGGGAGAGTCACCGGGGAGCTGTTTTTT. It encodes CASSPSGRVTGELFF.